The clone carrying this T cell receptor (beta chain) has only a few counts. Its target is not known. All of the isolated RNA was reverse transcribed, so expressed TCRB transcripts were sequenced. TCRdb's table, derived via immunoSEQ multiplex PCR, lists solely in-frame clones and lacks some. The sample records about 47,000 clones, roughly 47% being singletons. V was pared by 5 bases and J by 7 bases, with 11 bases between. The V gene's germline CDR1 is SEHNR and CDR2 FQNEAQ (reference sequence). The CDR3 consists of 12 residues. The sample belongs to a study of beta chain features in type 1 diabetes. Whole-study findings and limits: Moderate but significant shortening of TCRB CDR3s was recorded in all four CD4+ subsets from Type 1 diabetes patients.

The genes are TRBV7-9 and TRBJ1-2; the D gene is possibly TRBD1 (5 bases). The TCR comes from a man in his thirties or forties with type 1 diabetes. The specimen was stem cell memory CD4+ T cells from blood. Written as DNA, the CDR3 is TGTGCCAGCAGCCCCGGGGGAGGTGGCTACACCTTC. It translates to CASSPGGGGYTF.